Listed below are T cell receptor beta chains from one sample, sequenced in a study of OX40 agonist ivuxolimab in advanced cancers. Produced via immunoSEQ multiplex PCR; TCRdb's table is partial and in-frame only. The data contain tens of thousands of clones, approximately 81% of them seen just once; the ten biggest clones take up approximately 1.9%. Sequencing used CD4+ or CD8+ T cells sorted from blood, obtained in a trial of the OX40 agonist ivuxolimab. These TCRs come from an adult with an advanced solid tumor such as melanoma, head and neck, liver or kidney cancer. CDR3s include the opening cysteine and the closing phenylalanine or tryptophan. A D gene is named only where the DNA matches it firmly. For some rows the clone size is stated as once, few or many, or as a class when expanded; others skip it.

v_call	d_call	clone_size	j_call	cdr3_aa	cdr3_nt
TRBV5-1	TRBD1	once	TRBJ2-1	CASSAQGAEEQFF	TGCGCCAGCAGCGCACAGGGGGCAGAGGAGCAGTTCTTC
TRBV19	TRBD1	-	TRBJ2-3	CATAPGQGLDTQYF	TGTGCCACAGCCCCGGGACAGGGGTTAGATACGCAGTATTTT
TRBV7-3	TRBD2	-	TRBJ2-1	CASSSPTSGRVNEQFF	TGTGCCAGCAGCTCACCGACTAGCGGGAGAGTAAATGAGCAGTTCTTC
TRBV7-3	-	-	TRBJ1-5	CASSLDGRQATGPQHF	TGTGCCAGCAGCTTAGATGGGAGACAGGCCACGGGGCCCCAGCATTTT
TRBV6-5	TRBD1	-	TRBJ1-2	CASTLSPGQDLRYTF	TGTGCCAGCACCCTCAGCCCCGGACAGGATTTGCGCTACACCTTC
TRBV29-1	-	once	TRBJ1-2	CSVESGSGPYDYTF	TGCAGCGTTGAGTCCGGCAGCGGCCCCTATGACTACACCTTC
TRBV7-6	-	few	TRBJ2-7	CASSLFGGGHPEQYF	TGTGCCAGCAGCCTTTTCGGGGGCGGACATCCCGAGCAGTACTTC
TRBV6-6	-	-	TRBJ2-5	CASRPDQGETQYF	TGTGCCAGCAGGCCCGATCAGGGGGAGACCCAGTACTTC
TRBV5-1	-	-	TRBJ2-1	CASSIEPGQTYNEQFF	TGCGCCAGCAGCATAGAACCGGGACAAACCTACAATGAGCAGTTCTTC
TRBV18	TRBD1	-	TRBJ1-3	CASSPPGTGRGNTIYF	TGTGCCAGCTCACCGCCCGGGACAGGGAGAGGAAACACCATATATTTT
TRBV11-3	TRBD1	-	TRBJ2-7	CASSVTGQRNEQYF	TGTGCCAGCAGCGTAACGGGACAGCGGAACGAGCAGTACTTC
TRBV29-1	-	-	TRBJ1-4	CSAAQQTNEKLFF	TGCAGCGCCGCCCAGCAAACTAATGAAAAACTGTTTTTT
TRBV29-1	-	-	TRBJ1-1	CSVTLQGGTEAFF	TGCAGCGTCACTCTGCAGGGAGGCACTGAAGCTTTCTTT
TRBV20-1	TRBD1	-	TRBJ2-5	CSGQGVETQYF	TGCAGTGGACAGGGGGTAGAGACCCAGTACTTC
TRBV18	-	once	TRBJ2-5	CASSPRQQETQYF	TGTGCCAGCTCACCTAGACAACAAGAGACCCAGTACTTC
TRBV19	-	-	TRBJ1-1	CASSYPGYMNTEAFF	TGTGCCAGTAGCTACCCCGGGTATATGAACACTGAAGCTTTCTTT
TRBV5-4	TRBD1	-	TRBJ2-5	CASSFRGRETQYF	TGTGCCAGCAGCTTTAGGGGGCGAGAGACCCAGTACTTC
TRBV7-8	-	-	TRBJ2-3	CAGGRDALDTQYF	TGTGCCGGGGGCCGGGACGCCTTAGATACGCAGTATTTT
TRBV29-1	-	-	TRBJ1-1	CSVGGADTEAFF	TGCAGCGTTGGGGGGGCTGACACTGAAGCTTTCTTT
TRBV7-8	TRBD1	-	TRBJ1-3	CASSFQGAGNTIYF	TGTGCCAGCAGTTTTCAGGGGGCTGGCAACACCATATATTTT
TRBV29-1	TRBD2	-	TRBJ2-5	CSVDLAAETQYF	TGCAGCGTAGATCTAGCGGCGGAGACCCAGTACTTC
TRBV9	-	few	TRBJ1-1	CASNGANTEAFF	TGTGCCAGCAACGGGGCGAACACTGAAGCTTTCTTT
TRBV5-1	TRBD1	-	TRBJ1-1	CASSPSPGGMTEAFF	TGCGCCAGCAGCCCGTCCCCAGGGGGGATGACTGAAGCTTTCTTT
TRBV5-1	-	once	TRBJ1-1	CASSRGVGGKLAEAFF	TGCGCCAGCTCTCGAGGGGTCGGGGGTAAGCTGGCTGAAGCTTTCTTT
TRBV6-5	-	-	TRBJ1-2	CASSYLVSKGVYGYTF	TGTGCCAGCAGTTACCTGGTTAGTAAGGGCGTCTATGGCTACACCTTC
TRBV9	TRBD2	-	TRBJ2-5	CASSLLSGRDQETQYF	TGTGCCAGCAGCCTTCTTAGCGGGAGGGACCAAGAGACCCAGTACTTC
TRBV19	-	-	TRBJ1-2	CATSGFSGYGYTF	TGTGCCACTTCAGGGTTCTCCGGCTATGGCTACACCTTC
TRBV5-1	-	-	TRBJ1-1	CASSLQTGNTEAFF	TGCGCCAGCAGCTTGCAGACAGGGAACACTGAAGCTTTCTTT
TRBV25-1	-	-	TRBJ2-7	CASSELGAYEQYF	TGTGCCAGCAGTGAATTGGGGGCCTACGAGCAGTACTTC
TRBV7-9	-	-	TRBJ2-2	CASSLGARGPSNTGELFF	TGTGCCAGCAGCTTAGGGGCGCGGGGACCCTCGAACACCGGGGAGCTGTTTTTT
TRBV6-1	-	-	TRBJ2-3	CASRGTLGDTQYF	TGTGCCAGCAGAGGGACCCTGGGAGATACGCAGTATTTT
TRBV27	-	-	TRBJ2-1	CASRPSDYRNEQFF	TGTGCCAGCCGACCTAGCGACTATCGAAATGAGCAGTTCTTC
TRBV5-1	TRBD2	-	TRBJ2-1	CASSLMVAGALIYNEQFF	TGCGCCAGCAGCTTGATGGTAGCGGGAGCCCTCATCTACAATGAGCAGTTCTTC
TRBV6-1	TRBD2	-	TRBJ2-1	CASSRLAAPYNEQFF	TGTGCCAGCAGCAGACTAGCGGCTCCCTACAATGAGCAGTTCTTC
TRBV9	-	-	TRBJ2-5	CASSPRTSSAETQYF	TGTGCCAGCAGCCCTCGGACCAGCTCAGCAGAGACCCAGTACTTC
TRBV7-6	TRBD1	-	TRBJ2-7	CASSLAGGTEQYF	TGTGCCAGCAGCTTAGCAGGGGGCACCGAGCAGTACTTC
TRBV2	-	-	TRBJ2-5	CASSRILETQYF	TGTGCCTCCAGCAGGATACTAGAGACCCAGTACTTC
TRBV7-2	-	-	TRBJ1-2	CASARDGNYGYTF	TGTGCCAGCGCCCGGGACGGCAACTATGGCTACACCTTC
TRBV5-1	-	-	TRBJ2-1	CASSLGSLDQNNEQFF	TGCGCCAGCAGCTTGGGGTCCCTCGACCAAAACAATGAGCAGTTCTTC
TRBV27	-	-	TRBJ2-1	CASSFLGQRINNEQFF	TGTGCCAGCAGTTTTCTAGGACAGAGAATTAACAATGAGCAGTTCTTC
TRBV6-9	TRBD2	-	TRBJ2-7	CASSYSGGKGEQYF	TGTGCCAGCAGTTACTCGGGGGGAAAGGGCGAGCAGTACTTC
TRBV5-1	-	-	TRBJ2-3	CASSLEDSTDTQYF	TGCGCCAGCAGCTTGGAAGATAGCACAGATACGCAGTATTTT
TRBV18	-	-	TRBJ2-5	CASSPTATETQYF	TGTGCCAGCTCACCTACGGCGACAGAGACCCAGTACTTC
TRBV2	-	-	TRBJ2-2	CASRDPGPLLFF	TGTGCCAGCAGGGACCCGGGGCCCCTCCTGTTTTTT